This T cell receptor (beta chain) comes out of a study of neoadjuvant anti-PD-1 for oral cavity cancer. Assay used: immunoSEQ multiplex PCR; TCRdb lists only in-frame clones, some missing. The table lists tens of thousands of clones, roughly 85% of them singletons. Regarding time point: after neoadjuvant nivolumab, at surgical resection. Looked up from germline, CDR1 is LNHDA and CDR2 is SQIVND (reference sequence). This CDR3 is built from 14 residues. Trimming left V 7 bases short and J 3 bases short, with 15 bases between. The clonotype comes from a person aged 35-79 years with oral cavity squamous cell carcinoma. The starting material was PBMCs, obtained after nivolumab (anti-PD-1) treatment. The chain uses TRBV19 and TRBJ1-1, with a tentative D call TRBD1 (5 bases). CDR3 nucleotides: TGTGCCAGTAAAAGGGCAGGGTGGGACACTGAAGCTTTCTTT. It specifies CASKRAGWDTEAFF.